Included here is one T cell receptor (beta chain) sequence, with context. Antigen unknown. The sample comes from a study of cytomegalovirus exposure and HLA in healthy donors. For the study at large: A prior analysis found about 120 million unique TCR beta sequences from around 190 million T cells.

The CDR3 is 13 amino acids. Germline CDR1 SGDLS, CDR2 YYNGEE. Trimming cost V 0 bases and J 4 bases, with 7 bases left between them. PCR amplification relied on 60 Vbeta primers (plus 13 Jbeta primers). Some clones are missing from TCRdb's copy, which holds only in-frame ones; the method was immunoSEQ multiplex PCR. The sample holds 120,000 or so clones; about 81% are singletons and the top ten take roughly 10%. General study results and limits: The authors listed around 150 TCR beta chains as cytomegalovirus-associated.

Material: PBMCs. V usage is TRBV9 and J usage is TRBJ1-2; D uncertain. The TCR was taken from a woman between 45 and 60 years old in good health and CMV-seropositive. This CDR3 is CASSVDSAYGYTF. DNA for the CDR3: TGTGCCAGCAGCGTAGACAGTGCCTATGGCTACACCTTC.